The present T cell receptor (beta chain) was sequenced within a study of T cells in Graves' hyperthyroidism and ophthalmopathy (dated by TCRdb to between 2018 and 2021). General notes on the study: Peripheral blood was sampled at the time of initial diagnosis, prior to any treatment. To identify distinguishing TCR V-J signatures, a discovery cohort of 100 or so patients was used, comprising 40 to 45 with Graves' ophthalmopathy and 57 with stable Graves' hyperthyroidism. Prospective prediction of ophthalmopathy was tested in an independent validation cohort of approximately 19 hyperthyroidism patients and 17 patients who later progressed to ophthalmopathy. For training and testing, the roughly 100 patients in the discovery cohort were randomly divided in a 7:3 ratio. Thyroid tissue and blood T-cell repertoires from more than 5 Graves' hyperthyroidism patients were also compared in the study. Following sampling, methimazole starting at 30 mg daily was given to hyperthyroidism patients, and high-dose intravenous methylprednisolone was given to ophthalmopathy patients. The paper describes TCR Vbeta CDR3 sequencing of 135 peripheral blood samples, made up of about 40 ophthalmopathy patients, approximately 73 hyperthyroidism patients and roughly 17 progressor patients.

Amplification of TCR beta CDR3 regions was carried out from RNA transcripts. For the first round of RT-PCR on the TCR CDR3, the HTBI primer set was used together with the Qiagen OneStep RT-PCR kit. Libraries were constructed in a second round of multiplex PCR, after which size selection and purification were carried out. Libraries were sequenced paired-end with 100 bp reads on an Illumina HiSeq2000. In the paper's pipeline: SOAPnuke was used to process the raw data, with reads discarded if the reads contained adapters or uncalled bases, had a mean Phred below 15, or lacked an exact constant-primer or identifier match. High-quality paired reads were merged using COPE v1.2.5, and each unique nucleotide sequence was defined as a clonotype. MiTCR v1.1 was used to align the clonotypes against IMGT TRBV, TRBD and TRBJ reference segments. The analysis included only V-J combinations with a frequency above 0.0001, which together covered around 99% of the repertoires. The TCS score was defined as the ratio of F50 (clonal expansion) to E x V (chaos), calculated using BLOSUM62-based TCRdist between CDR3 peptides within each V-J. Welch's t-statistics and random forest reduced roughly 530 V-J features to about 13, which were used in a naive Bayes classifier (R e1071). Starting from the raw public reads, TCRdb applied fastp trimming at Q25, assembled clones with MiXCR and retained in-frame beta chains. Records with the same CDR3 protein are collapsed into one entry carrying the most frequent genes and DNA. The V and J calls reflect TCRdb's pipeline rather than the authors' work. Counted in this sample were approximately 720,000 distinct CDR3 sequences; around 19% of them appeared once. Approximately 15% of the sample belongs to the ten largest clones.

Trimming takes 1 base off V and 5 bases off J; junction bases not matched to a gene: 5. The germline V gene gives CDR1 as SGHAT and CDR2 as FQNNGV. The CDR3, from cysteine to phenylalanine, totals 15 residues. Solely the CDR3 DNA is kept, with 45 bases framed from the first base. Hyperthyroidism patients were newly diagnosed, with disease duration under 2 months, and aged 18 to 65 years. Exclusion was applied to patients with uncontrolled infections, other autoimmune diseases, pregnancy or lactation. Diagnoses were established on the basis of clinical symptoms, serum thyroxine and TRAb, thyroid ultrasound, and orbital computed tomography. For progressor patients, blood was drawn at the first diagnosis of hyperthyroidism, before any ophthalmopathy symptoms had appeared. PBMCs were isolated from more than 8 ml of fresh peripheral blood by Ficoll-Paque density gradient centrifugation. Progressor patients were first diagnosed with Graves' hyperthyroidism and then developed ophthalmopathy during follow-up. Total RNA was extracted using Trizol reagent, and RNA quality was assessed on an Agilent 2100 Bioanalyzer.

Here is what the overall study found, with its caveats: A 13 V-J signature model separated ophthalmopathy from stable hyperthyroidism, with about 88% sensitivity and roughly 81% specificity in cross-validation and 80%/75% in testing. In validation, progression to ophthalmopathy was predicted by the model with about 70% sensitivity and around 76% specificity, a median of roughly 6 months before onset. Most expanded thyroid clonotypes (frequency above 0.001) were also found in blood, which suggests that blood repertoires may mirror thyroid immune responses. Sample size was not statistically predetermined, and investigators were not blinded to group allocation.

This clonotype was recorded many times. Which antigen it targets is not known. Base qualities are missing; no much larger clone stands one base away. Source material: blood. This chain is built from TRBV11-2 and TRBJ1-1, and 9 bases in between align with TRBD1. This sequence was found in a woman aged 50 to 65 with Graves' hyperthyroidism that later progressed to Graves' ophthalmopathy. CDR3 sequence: CASSLGGTGRTEAFF. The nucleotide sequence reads TGTGCCAGCAGCTTAGGGGGGACAGGGAGGACTGAAGCTTTCTTT.